The T cell receptor beta chain under discussion was sequenced for a study of response to subunit inactivated influenza vaccine (dated by TCRdb to 2016 to 2019). Study-wide context: The study used deep quantitative T cell receptor repertoire profiling to track responses to a trivalent subunit inactivated influenza vaccine.

V drops 1 base and J drops 4 bases, leaving 11 bases in between. The CDR1 and CDR2 encoded by the germline V gene are ENHRY and SYGVKD. From cysteine to phenylalanine, the CDR3 is 15 amino acids long. Only the CDR3 DNA is retained, 45 bases long and in frame from the first base. Beyond this particular receptor, the publication reports: The authors suggested that each seasonal influenza vaccination may recruit only a limited number of new T cells.

Library preparation was by RT-PCR. TCRdb lists the instrument as Illumina HiSeq 2500. TCRdb handled the public reads itself, with Q25 trimming in fastp and clone calling in MiXCR, and kept productive beta chains. One record per CDR3 amino acid sequence lists the most common genes and DNA. In all, the sample holds hundreds of thousands of distinct CDR3 sequences, and 13% to 15% of those were seen once. Jointly, the top ten make up about 7.4% of the sample. About this clonotype: No cognate antigen has been identified for it. Base qualities are missing; no much larger clone stands one base away.

Recombination joined TRBV10-3 with TRBJ1-5; the best D guess is TRBD1, with 5 bases matching. The sequence was obtained from a man over 45 who received an inactivated influenza vaccine. Donor details come from another sample of the same person, matched by shared clones. The sequencing used PBMCs from blood, collected around 15 days before vaccination. The DNA reads as follows: TGTGCCATCAGTGAGTATATCAGGGAGAATCAGCCCCAGCATTTT. The encoded protein is CAISEYIRENQPQHF.